The 12 T cell receptor beta chains reported below all come from one sample, sequenced in a study of T cells after yellow fever vaccination. TCRdb re-called the 5' RACE reads with MiXCR, one entry per CDR3 protein. The sample carries hundreds of thousands of distinct CDR3 sequences, roughly 9% recorded once. Specimen: CD4+ T cells sorted from PBMCs, collected 5 days after the yellow fever booster vaccination. These receptors all stem from a man younger than 30 who received the YFV17D yellow fever vaccine.

This clonotype was found a few times. This chain connects TRBV10-1 to TRBJ2-1; no clear D gene. V shed 10 bases and J shed 9 bases, with 19 bases lying between them. The germline CDR1 and CDR2 sequences are WNHNN and SYGVQD (reference sequence). There are 13 residues in the CDR3. The CDR3 nucleotides are TGCGCCACCCAAGCCCAAGGTGCCGGTGAGCAGTTCTTC. Its translation: CATQAQGAGEQFF.

The gene calls are TRBV29-1 and TRBJ1-1, with D unclear. V was trimmed by 4 bases and J by 0 bases, leaving 9 bases between them. The CDR3 is 13 residues long. CDR1 is SQVTM and CDR2 is ANQGSEA in the germline V gene. The CDR3 region has the DNA TGCAGCGTTGGATATACCCTGAACACTGAAGCTTTCTTT. Its translation: CSVGYTLNTEAFF.

The V and J genes are TRBV6-5 and TRBJ2-2, with D hard to call. The V end lost 6 bases, the J end lost 4 bases, and 9 bases lay between the germline ends. Looked up from germline, CDR1 is MNHEY and CDR2 is SVGAGI. This CDR3 has 13 residues. CDR3 DNA: TGTGCCAGCAGACCCCCGGGCACCGGGGAGCTGTTTTTT. As protein: CASRPPGTGELFF.

This clonotype was found a few times. The rearrangement links TRBV5-1 to TRBJ2-5; D might be TRBD2 (6 bases). The germline V gene encodes CDR1 SGHRS and CDR2 YFSETQ. V lost 0 bases to trimming and J lost 4 bases, with 13 bases between them. The CDR3 has 15 residues. The CDR3 nucleotides read TGCGCCAGCAGCTTGGTGGCTAGCGAGGGAGAGACCCAGTACTTC. This encodes CASSLVASEGETQYF.

This clonotype came up a few times. This rearrangement joins TRBV5-1 to TRBJ2-1; TRBD1 matches at 7 bases. The germline V gene has CDR1 SGHRS and CDR2 YFSETQ. V lost 4 bases to trimming and J lost 3 bases; unmatched junction nucleotides: 4. The CDR3 has 14 amino acids. CDR3 loop: CASSRQGDYNEQFF. The DNA for the CDR3 is TGCGCCAGCAGCAGACAGGGCGACTACAATGAGCAGTTCTTC.

The chain couples TRBV6-5 to TRBJ1-2, with 8 bases matching TRBD1. CDR1 MNHEY and CDR2 SVGAGI come from the germline V gene. The CDR3 covers 15 residues. The trim removed 6 bases at V and 4 bases at J, leaving 10 bases unmatched. Here the CDR3 reads CASSQGQGSSYGYTF. The CDR3 DNA reads TGTGCCAGCAGCCAAGGACAGGGTAGTAGCTATGGCTACACCTTC.

This clonotype was observed a few times. V is TRBV6-6 and J is TRBJ2-7; the match to TRBD1 covers 7 bases. The CDR3 consists of 15 residues. Germline assignment: CDR1 MNHNY and CDR2 SVGAGI (reference sequence). Germline trimming cut 6 bases from V and 2 bases from J; bases unmatched to any gene: 10. CDR3: CASSSPRDSAYEQYV. In DNA form, the CDR3 reads TGTGCCAGCAGCTCACCCAGGGACAGTGCCTACGAGCAGTACGTC.

This clonotype was counted at least ten times. V is TRBV9 and J is TRBJ1-2, with a weak D call TRBD1 (5 bases). With 3 bases removed from V and 4 bases from J, the gap between germline ends came to 19 bases. The length of the CDR3 is 16 residues. Germline V lookup: CDR1 SGDLS, CDR2 YYNGEE. The CDR3, as DNA: TGTGCCAGCAGCGCTTATGGGGGTCAGGGAGTCTATGGCTACACCTTC. Amino acids: CASSAYGGQGVYGYTF.

The gene calls are TRBV5-1 and TRBJ2-1; D might be TRBD2 (5 bases). Trimming stripped 1 base from V and 4 bases from J, with 15 bases between. The CDR3 is 16 amino acids. Germline V gene lookup returns CDR1 SGHRS and CDR2 YFSETQ. As DNA, the CDR3 is TGCGCCAGCAGCTTGTTTCAGGACTCCCCATACAATGAGCAGTTCTTC. It specifies CASSLFQDSPYNEQFF.

This clonotype was detected a few times. The rearrangement joins TRBV7-2 to TRBJ2-6; D possibly matches TRBD1 or TRBD2 (5 bases each). The CDR3 contains 16 residues. Per germline, CDR1 SGHTA and CDR2 FQGNSA. V was clipped by 5 bases and J by 3 bases, with 14 bases between them. The CDR3 DNA sequence: TGTGCCAGCAGCCTAAGAGGGGCGGGTGGGGCCAACGTCCTGACTTTC. It encodes CASSLRGAGGANVLTF.

There are a few counts of this clonotype. The chain carries TRBV2 and TRBJ2-4; 7 bases fit TRBD1. Losses at the gene ends were 8 bases for V and 10 bases for J; bases not matched to a gene: 8. Germline CDR1 SNHLY, CDR2 FYNNEI. CDR3 length: 12 residues. CDR3 region: CASRTDRKIQYF. The DNA of the CDR3 is TGTGCCAGCCGCACGGACAGGAAAATTCAGTACTTC.

This clonotype appeared a few times. V gene TRBV20-1 combines with J gene TRBJ1-2; 8 bases map to TRBD1. The germline V gene encodes CDR1 DFQATT and CDR2 SNEGSKA (reference sequence). J lost 4 bases, V lost 0 bases, and 7 bases had no gene match. The CDR3 totals 15 residues. CDR3 sequence: CSARDRQGAGYGYTF. CDR3 in DNA: TGCAGTGCTAGAGATCGCCAGGGGGCAGGCTATGGCTACACCTTC.